A selection of T cell receptor beta chains follows, all from one sample in a study of CD8+ T cells in alopecia areata. Sequencing was performed with immunoSEQ multiplex PCR; in TCRdb, only in-frame clones are kept and a portion is missing. The sample includes approximately 6,300 clones, about 64% of them seen just once. The sequences come from skin, collected between weeks 30 and 35, from a patient treated with tofacitinib. These receptors all come from a human donor with alopecia areata. Each CDR3 is given with its conserved first and last residue. The D gene is left open where the match is weak. Only some rows state a clone size, as once, few, many or a class for expanded clones.

.,TRBJ2-3,TRBV5-1,.,CASSASTDTQYF,TGCGCCAGCAGCGCCAGCACAGATACGCAGTATTTT
.,TRBJ1-1,TRBV7-9,.,CASSPKGGAEAFF,TGTGCCAGCAGCCCGAAGGGGGGGGCTGAAGCTTTCTTT
.,TRBJ1-5,TRBV18,.,CASSLEGGGNQPQHF,TGTGCCAGCTCCCTGGAGGGGGGGGGCAATCAGCCCCAGCATTTT
.,TRBJ1-5,TRBV30,TRBD1,CAWSGQGDQPQHF,TGTGCCTGGAGCGGACAGGGGGATCAGCCCCAGCATTTT
.,TRBJ1-6,TRBV5-8,.,CASSWTMTVRNSPLHF,TGTGCCAGCAGCTGGACTATGACAGTCCGGAATTCACCCCTCCACTTT
.,TRBJ2-3,TRBV7-8,.,CASSPPRADTQYF,TGTGCCAGCAGTCCCCCTAGAGCAGATACGCAGTATTTT
once,TRBJ1-6,TRBV18,.,CASSLRSYSYNSPLHF,TGTGCCAGCTCACTCAGGTCATACTCCTATAATTCACCCCTCCACTTT
few,TRBJ2-2,TRBV6-5,TRBD1,CASGPGGVGGELFF,TGTGCCAGCGGCCCAGGGGGCGTTGGCGGGGAGCTGTTTTTT
.,TRBJ2-7,TRBV18,.,CASSPGLPGFYEQYF,TGTGCCAGCTCACCAGGGCTGCCGGGGTTCTACGAGCAGTACTTC
once,TRBJ2-7,TRBV27,TRBD2,CASSLLAGGISYEQYF,TGTGCCAGCAGTCTCTTAGCGGGGGGTATATCCTACGAGCAGTACTTC
.,TRBJ1-2,TRBV6-5,.,CASSPGPLYGYTF,TGTGCCAGCAGCCCCGGACCACTATATGGCTACACCTTC
few,TRBJ1-2,TRBV14,.,CASSQVSVRSSPRQGYTF,TGTGCCAGCAGCCAAGTCAGTGTTAGAAGTTCACCTCGTCAGGGCTACACCTTC
.,TRBJ1-2,TRBV6-6,TRBD1,CASRATGRPNYGYTF,TGTGCCAGCAGGGCGACAGGGCGTCCGAACTATGGCTACACCTTC
.,TRBJ1-4,TRBV9,TRBD1,CASSVGKNSGTGLSTNEKLFF,TGTGCCAGCAGCGTAGGAAAAAACTCCGGGACAGGGCTTTCAACTAATGAAAAACTGTTTTTT
once,TRBJ2-1,TRBV5-1,.,CASSPSGNNEQFF,TGCGCCAGCAGCCCCAGCGGCAACAATGAGCAGTTCTTC
few,TRBJ2-1,TRBV2,.,CASSVDGGSYNEQFF,TGTGCCAGCAGTGTCGATGGCGGGTCCTACAATGAGCAGTTCTTC
few,TRBJ1-1,TRBV7-6,.,CASSLGAGGNTEAFF,TGTGCCAGCAGCTTAGGCGCGGGGGGGAACACTGAAGCTTTCTTT
few,TRBJ1-2,TRBV7-9,.,CASSLTRGARGDYGYTF,TGTGCCAGCAGCCTTACCCGCGGAGCTCGTGGGGATTATGGCTACACCTTC
.,TRBJ2-3,TRBV6-5,.,CASSYSLRSGDTQYF,TGTGCCAGCAGTTACTCCTTGCGGTCGGGAGATACGCAGTATTTT
.,TRBJ1-4,TRBV30,.,CAWSVFGKLFF,TGTGCCTGGAGTGTGTTTGGGAAACTGTTTTTT
once,TRBJ2-4,TRBV5-4,TRBD1,CASSRRQGQAKNIQYF,TGTGCCAGCAGCCGGCGACAGGGCCAAGCCAAAAACATTCAGTACTTC
few,TRBJ2-1,TRBV9,TRBD2,CASSDPASGSSYNEQFF,TGTGCCAGCAGCGACCCCGCTAGCGGGAGTAGTTACAATGAGCAGTTCTTC
.,TRBJ1-2,TRBV2,.,CASSESTYGYTF,TGTGCCAGCAGTGAAAGTACCTATGGCTACACCTTC
few,TRBJ1-5,TRBV6-9,.,CASSYSKYGNQPQHF,TGTGCCAGCAGTTACTCAAAATACGGCAATCAGCCCCAGCATTTT
.,TRBJ2-6,TRBV19,.,CASRTLWSGANVLTF,TGTGCCAGTAGAACTTTGTGGTCTGGGGCCAACGTCCTGACTTTC
.,TRBJ1-5,TRBV27,.,CANEFLDSNSNQPQHF,TGTGCCAACGAGTTTCTGGACAGCAATAGCAATCAGCCCCAGCATTTT
.,TRBJ1-1,TRBV11-2,.,CASSLVRTANTEAFF,TGTGCCAGCAGCTTAGTTCGGACAGCGAACACTGAAGCTTTCTTT
.,TRBJ1-2,TRBV6-6,TRBD1,CASNTDRDNYGYTF,TGTGCCAGCAATACGGACAGGGATAACTATGGCTACACCTTC
.,TRBJ2-6,TRBV11-1,.,CASSLPPSAGAGANVLTF,TGTGCCAGCAGCCTACCGCCGTCAGCAGGGGCTGGGGCCAACGTCCTGACTTTC
few,TRBJ1-1,TRBV4-3,.,CATSGPLRGTEAFF,TGCGCCACCTCAGGCCCACTAAGGGGAACTGAAGCTTTCTTT
.,TRBJ1-2,TRBV18,.,CASSPREAGRGYTF,TGTGCCAGCTCACCAAGGGAGGCGGGACGTGGCTACACCTTC
.,TRBJ2-3,TRBV19,TRBD2,CASSISHRREGYTDTQYF,TGTGCCAGTAGTATCTCCCATCGACGGGAGGGATACACAGATACGCAGTATTTT
once,TRBJ2-1,TRBV10-3,TRBD2,CAISARIIRAGERNEQFF,TGTGCCATCAGCGCCCGTATAATACGAGCGGGGGAGAGGAATGAGCAATTCTTC
.,TRBJ1-2,TRBV14,TRBD1,CASSLIDRASYGYTF,TGTGCCAGCAGCCTCATCGACAGGGCCAGCTATGGCTACACCTTC
.,TRBJ1-2,TRBV13,.,CASSPAGTSYGYTF,TGTGCCAGCAGCCCCGCCGGGACCTCATATGGCTACACCTTC
.,TRBJ1-1,TRBV6-1,.,CASLSFLAQGAFF,TGTGCCAGCCTAAGCTTCCTGGCCCAGGGGGCTTTCTTT
.,TRBJ2-3,TRBV7-9,.,CASSLATDTQYF,TGTGCCAGCAGCTTGGCCACAGATACGCAGTATTTT
.,TRBJ2-2,TRBV5-1,TRBD1,CASSSGTGANTGELFF,TGCGCCAGCAGCTCTGGGACAGGGGCGAACACCGGGGAGCTGTTTTTT
.,TRBJ1-5,TRBV30,.,CAWNRDGGNQPQHF,TGTGCCTGGAACAGGGACGGGGGCAATCAGCCCCAGCATTTT